One TCR beta chain is described in this entry. The data are from a study of T cell changes during pregnancy in multiple sclerosis. Libraries were prepared by immunoSEQ multiplex PCR; TCRdb keeps only in-frame clonotypes and omits some of them. This sample has approximately 50,000 clones, with roughly 93% found just once. In germline, CDR1 is LNHDA, CDR2 SQIVND (reference sequence). The CDR3 covers 12 residues. The trim removed 7 bases at V and 8 bases at J, leaving 6 bases unmatched. Material: peripheral blood, obtained in the second trimester of pregnancy. This TCR was sampled from a female donor with multiple sclerosis, enrolled in a pregnancy study. The rearrangement joins TRBV19 to TRBJ1-2; TRBD1 agrees at 8 bases. CDR3 DNA: TGTGCCAGTACACACAGGGGGACGGGCTACACCTTC. As protein: CASTHRGTGYTF.